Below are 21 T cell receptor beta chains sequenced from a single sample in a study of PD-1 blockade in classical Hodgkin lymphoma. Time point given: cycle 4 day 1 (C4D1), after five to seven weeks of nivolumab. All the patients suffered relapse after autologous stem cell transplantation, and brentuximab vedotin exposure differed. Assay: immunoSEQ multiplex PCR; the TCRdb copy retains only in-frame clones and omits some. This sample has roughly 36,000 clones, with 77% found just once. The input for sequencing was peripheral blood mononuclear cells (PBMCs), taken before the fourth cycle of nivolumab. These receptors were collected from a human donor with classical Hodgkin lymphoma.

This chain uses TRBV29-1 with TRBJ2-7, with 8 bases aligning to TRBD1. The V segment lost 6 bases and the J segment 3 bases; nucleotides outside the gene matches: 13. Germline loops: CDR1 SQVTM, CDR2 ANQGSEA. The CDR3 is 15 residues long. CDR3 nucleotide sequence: TGCAGCGTCCAATCTCGGGACAGGTTGTTCTACGAGCAGTACTTC. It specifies CSVQSRDRLFYEQYF.

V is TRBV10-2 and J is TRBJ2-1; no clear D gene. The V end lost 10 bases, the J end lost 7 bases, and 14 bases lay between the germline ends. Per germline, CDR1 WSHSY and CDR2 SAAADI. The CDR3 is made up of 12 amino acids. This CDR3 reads CATGPLQNEQFF. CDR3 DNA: TGCGCCACCGGACCCTTACAAAATGAGCAGTTCTTC.

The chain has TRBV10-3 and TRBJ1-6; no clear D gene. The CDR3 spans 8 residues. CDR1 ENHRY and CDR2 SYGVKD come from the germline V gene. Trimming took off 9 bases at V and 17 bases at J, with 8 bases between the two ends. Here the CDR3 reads CAMEGVHF. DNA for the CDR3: TGTGCCATGGAAGGTGTCCACTTT.

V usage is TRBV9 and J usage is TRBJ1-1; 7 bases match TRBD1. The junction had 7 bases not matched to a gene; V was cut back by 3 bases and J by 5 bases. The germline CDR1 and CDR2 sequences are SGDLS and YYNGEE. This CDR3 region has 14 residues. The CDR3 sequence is CASSGRQGITEAFF. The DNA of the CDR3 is TGTGCCAGCAGCGGAAGACAGGGTATAACTGAAGCTTTCTTT.

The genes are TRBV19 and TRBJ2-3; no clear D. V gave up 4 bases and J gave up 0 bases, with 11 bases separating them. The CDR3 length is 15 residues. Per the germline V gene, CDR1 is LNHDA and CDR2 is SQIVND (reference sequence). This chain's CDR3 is CASSTFRSSTDTQYF. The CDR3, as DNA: TGTGCCAGTAGTACCTTTCGGTCTAGCACAGATACGCAGTATTTT.

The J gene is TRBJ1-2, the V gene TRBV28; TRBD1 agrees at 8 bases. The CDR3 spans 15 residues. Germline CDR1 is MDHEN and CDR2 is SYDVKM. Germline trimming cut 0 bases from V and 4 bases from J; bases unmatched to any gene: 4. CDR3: CASSLWGQELYGYTF. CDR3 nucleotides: TGTGCCAGCAGTTTATGGGGACAGGAGCTCTATGGCTACACCTTC.

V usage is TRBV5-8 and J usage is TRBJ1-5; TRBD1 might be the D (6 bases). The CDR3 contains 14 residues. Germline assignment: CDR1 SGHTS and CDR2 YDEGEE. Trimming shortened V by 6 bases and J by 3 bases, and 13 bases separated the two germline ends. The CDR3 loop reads CASTVDRPNQPQHF. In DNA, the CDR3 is TGTGCCAGCACCGTCGACAGGCCCAATCAGCCCCAGCATTTT. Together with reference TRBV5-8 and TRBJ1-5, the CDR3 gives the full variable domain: EAGVTQSPTHLIKTRGQQATLRCSPISGHTSVYWYQQALGLGLQFLLWYDEGEERNRGNFPPRFSGRQFPNYSSELNVNALELEDSALYLCASTVDRPNQPQHFGDGTRLSIL.

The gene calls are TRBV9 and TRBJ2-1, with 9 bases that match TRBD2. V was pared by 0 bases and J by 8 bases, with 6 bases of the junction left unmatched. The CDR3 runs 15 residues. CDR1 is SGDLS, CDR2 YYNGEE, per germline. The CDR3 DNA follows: TGTGCCAGCAGCGTAGAGGGACTAGCTCCCGATGAGCAGTTCTTC. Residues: CASSVEGLAPDEQFF.

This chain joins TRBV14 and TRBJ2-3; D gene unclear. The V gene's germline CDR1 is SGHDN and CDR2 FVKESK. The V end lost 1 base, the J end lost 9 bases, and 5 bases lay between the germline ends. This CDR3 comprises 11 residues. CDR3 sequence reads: CASSQAATQYF. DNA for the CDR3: TGTGCCAGCAGCCAAGCAGCGACGCAGTATTTT.

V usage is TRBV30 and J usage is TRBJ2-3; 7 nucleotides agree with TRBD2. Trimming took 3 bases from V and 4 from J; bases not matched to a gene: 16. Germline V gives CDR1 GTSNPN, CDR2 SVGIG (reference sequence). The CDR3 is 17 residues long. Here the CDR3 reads CAWSPFHGGRKADTQYF. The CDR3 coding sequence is TGTGCCTGGAGCCCTTTCCACGGGGGGAGGAAGGCAGATACGCAGTATTTT.

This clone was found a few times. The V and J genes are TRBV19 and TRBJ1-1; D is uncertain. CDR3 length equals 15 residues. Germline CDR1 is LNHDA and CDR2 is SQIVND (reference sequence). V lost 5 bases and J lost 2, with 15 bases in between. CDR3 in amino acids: CASSAITGTNTEAFF. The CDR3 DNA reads TGTGCCAGTAGTGCCATCACGGGAACCAACACTGAAGCTTTCTTT.

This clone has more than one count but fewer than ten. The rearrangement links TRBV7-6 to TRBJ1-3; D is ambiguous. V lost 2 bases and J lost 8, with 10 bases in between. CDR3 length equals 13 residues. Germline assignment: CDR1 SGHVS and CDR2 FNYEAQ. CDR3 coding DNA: TGTGCCAGCAGCTTACCCTCGTCGGACACCATATATTTT. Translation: CASSLPSSDTIYF. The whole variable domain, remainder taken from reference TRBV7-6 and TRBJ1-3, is GAGVSQSPRYKVTKRGQDVALRCDPISGHVSLYWYRQALGQGPEFLTYFNYEAQQDKSGLPNDRFSAERPEGSISTLTIQRTEQRDSAMYRCASSLPSSDTIYFGEGSWLTVV.

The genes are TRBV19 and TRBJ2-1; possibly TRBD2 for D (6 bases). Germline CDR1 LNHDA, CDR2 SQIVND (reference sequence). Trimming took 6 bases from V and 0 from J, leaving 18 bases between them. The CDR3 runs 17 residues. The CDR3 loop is CASSAPTSPGSYNEQFF. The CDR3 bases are TGTGCCAGTAGCGCCCCCACTAGCCCCGGCTCCTACAATGAGCAGTTCTTC.

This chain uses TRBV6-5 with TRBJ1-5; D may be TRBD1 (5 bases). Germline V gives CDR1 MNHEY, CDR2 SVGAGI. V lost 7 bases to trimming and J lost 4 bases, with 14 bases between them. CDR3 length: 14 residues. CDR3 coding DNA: TGTGCCAGCACCCCCACGGGGGGGAATCAGCCCCAGCATTTT. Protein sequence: CASTPTGGNQPQHF.

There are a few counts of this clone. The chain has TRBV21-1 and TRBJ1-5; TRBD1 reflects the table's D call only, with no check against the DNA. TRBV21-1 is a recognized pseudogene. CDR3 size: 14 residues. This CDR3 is CASRCNRVSWPQHF. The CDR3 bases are TGTGCCAGCAGATGTAACAGGGTCTCGTGGCCCCAGCATTTT.

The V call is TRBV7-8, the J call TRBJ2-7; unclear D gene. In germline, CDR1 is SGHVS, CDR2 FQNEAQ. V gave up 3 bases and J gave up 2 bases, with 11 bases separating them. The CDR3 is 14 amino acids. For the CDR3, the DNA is TGTGCCAGCAGCTTTCAGGAAAATGCCTACGAGCAGTACTTC. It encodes CASSFQENAYEQYF. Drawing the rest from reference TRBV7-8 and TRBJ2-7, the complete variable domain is GAGVSQSPRYKVAKRGQDVALRCDPISGHVSLFWYQQALGQGPEFLTYFQNEAQLDKSGLPSDRFFAERPEGSVSTLKIQRTQQEDSAVYLCASSFQENAYEQYFGPGTRLTVT.

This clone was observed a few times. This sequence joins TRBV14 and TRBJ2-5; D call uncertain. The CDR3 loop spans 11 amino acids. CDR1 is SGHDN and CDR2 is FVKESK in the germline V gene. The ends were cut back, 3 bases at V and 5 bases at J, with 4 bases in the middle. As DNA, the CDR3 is TGTGCCAGCAGCCATGGGGAGACCCAGTACTTC. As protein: CASSHGETQYF.

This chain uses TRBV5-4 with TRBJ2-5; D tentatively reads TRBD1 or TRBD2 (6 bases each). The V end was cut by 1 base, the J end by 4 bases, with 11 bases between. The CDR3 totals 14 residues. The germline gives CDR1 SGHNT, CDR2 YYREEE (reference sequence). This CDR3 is CASSLQRGPETQYF. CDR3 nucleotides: TGTGCCAGCAGCTTGCAACGGGGGCCAGAGACCCAGTACTTC. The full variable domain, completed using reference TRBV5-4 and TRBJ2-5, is ETGVTQSPTHLIKTRGQQVTLRCSSQSGHNTVSWYQQALGQGPQFIFQYYREEENGRGNFPPRFSGLQFPNYSSELNVNALELDDSALYLCASSLQRGPETQYFGPGTRLLVL.

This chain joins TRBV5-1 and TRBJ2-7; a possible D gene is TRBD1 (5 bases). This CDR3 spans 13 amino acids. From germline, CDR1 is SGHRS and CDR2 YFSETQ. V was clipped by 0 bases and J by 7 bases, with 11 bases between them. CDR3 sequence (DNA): TGCGCCAGCAGCTTGGATTTGGGGCGGGAGCAGTACTTC. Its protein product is CASSLDLGREQYF.

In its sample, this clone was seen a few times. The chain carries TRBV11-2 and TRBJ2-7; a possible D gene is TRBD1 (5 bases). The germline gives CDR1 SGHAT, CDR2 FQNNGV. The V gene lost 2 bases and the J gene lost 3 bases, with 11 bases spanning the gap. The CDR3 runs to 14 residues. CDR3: CASSLQQDYYEQYF. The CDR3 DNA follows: TGTGCCAGCAGCTTACAACAGGATTACTACGAGCAGTACTTC.

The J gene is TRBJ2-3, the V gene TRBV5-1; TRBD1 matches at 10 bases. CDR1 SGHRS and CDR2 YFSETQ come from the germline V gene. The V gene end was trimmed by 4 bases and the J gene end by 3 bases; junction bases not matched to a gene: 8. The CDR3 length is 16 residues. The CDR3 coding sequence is TGCGCCAGCAGCCGAGCGGGGACAGGGGATACAGATACGCAGTATTTT. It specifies CASSRAGTGDTDTQYF.